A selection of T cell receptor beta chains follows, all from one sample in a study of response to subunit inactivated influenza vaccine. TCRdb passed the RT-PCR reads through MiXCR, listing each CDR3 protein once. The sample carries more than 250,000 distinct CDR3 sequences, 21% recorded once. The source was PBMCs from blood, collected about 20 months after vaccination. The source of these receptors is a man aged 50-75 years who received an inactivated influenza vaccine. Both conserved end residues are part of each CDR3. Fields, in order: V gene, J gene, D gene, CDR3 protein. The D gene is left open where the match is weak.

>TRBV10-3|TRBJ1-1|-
CAISARGQEGTFF
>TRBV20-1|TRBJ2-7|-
CSARFTQTASYEQYF
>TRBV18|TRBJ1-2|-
CASSPQQGIYTF
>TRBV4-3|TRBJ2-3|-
CASSQDLGRVTDTQYF
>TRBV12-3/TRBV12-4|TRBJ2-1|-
CASRLGTPLNNEQLF
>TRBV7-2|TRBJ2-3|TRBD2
CASSLRGLAADTQYF
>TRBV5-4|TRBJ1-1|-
CASKRMMNTEAFF
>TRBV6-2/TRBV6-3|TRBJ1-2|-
CASSRTAYNYGYTF
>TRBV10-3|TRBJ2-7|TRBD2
CAISRSREIIHEQYF
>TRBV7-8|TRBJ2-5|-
CASSLIQQETQYF
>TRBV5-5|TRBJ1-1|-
CASSFQTVPPEAFF
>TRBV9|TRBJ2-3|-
CASSVLSGLTDTQYF
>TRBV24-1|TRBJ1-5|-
CATSETDQPQHF
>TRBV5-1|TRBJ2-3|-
CASSLRLGPTDTQYF
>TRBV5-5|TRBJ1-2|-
CASSFGAGVGYTF
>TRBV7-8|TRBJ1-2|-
CASGRGNYGYTF
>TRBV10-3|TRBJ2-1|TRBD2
CAISVLPAGEAGNEQFF
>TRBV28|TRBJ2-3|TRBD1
CASSSFYRGSTDTQYF
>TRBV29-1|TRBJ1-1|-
CSVEEVWGMNTEAFF
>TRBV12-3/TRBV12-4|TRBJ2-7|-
CASTVGGAAYEQYF
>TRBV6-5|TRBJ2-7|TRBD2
CASSYTEVPGTSGTYEQYF
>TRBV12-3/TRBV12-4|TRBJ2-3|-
CASSSGLGTDTQYF
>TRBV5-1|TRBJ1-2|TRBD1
CASNHHWTGGYGYTF
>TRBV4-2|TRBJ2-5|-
CASSQGRVTAQETQYF
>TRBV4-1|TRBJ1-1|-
CASSLGILGTEAFF
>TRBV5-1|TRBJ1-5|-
CASSVGDNQPQHF
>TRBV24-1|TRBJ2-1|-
CATSGLYNEQFF
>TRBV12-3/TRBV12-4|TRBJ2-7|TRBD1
CATSFDRGSYEQYF
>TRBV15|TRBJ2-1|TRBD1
CTTSRIGTGGYNEQFF
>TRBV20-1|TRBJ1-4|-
CSARIQGTNEKLFF
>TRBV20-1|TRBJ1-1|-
CSAREGGNLLNTEAFF
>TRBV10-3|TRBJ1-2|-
CAISGDGAYGYTF
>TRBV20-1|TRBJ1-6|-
CSARDQERGNSPLHF
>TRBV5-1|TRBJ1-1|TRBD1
CASRTGENTEAFF
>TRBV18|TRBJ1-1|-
CASSAVAANTEAFF
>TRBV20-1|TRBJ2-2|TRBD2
CSVTSGTGELFF
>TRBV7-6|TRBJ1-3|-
CATSPASSGNTIYF
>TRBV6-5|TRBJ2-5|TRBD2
CASSYGTSGRRETQYF
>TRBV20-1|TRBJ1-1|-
CSAARGRDTEAFF
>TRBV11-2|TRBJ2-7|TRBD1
CASSLERGPSYEQYF
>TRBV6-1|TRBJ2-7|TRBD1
CASSRVRQGAGEQYF
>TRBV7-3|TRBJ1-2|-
CASSGGQGSNYGYTF
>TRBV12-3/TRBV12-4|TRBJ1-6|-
CASTTGNSPLHF